This T cell receptor beta chain is from a study of response to subunit inactivated influenza vaccine (dated by TCRdb to 2017 to 2018). Study-level background: Deep quantitative profiling of the T cell receptor repertoire was used in the study to follow responses to a trivalent subunit inactivated influenza vaccine.

From its cysteine to its phenylalanine, the CDR3 spans 15 amino acids. The DNA shown is the 45-base CDR3, in frame from base 1. V loses 5 bases, J loses 1 base, and the germline ends lie 11 bases apart. Library preparation used RT-PCR. TCRdb shows the sequencer as Illumina HiSeq 2500. In-frame beta chains were kept once TCRdb had trimmed the public reads at Q25 with fastp and called clones with MiXCR. Duplicate CDR3 protein sequences are folded into a single record with the most common DNA and genes. The sample data list over 650,000 distinct CDR3 sequences, and around a sixth of these were observed just once. Roughly 10% of the sample lies in the top ten. This clonotype has only a few counts. Its antigen is not yet known. Qualities for individual bases were not recorded, and no much larger clone is one base off. The research as a whole found: The authors suggested that each seasonal influenza vaccination may recruit only a limited number of new T cells.

The sample consisted of PBMCs from blood, taken 4 to 6 days after vaccination. This receptor was taken from a man in his fifties or sixties who received an inactivated influenza vaccine. Donor details come from another sample of the same person, matched by shared clones. Recombination linked TRBV12-3 or TRBV12-4 to TRBJ1-4; there is no confident call for the D gene. For the CDR3, the sequence is CASSPPVETNEKLFF. The bases are TGTGCCAGCAGTCCACCAGTCGAAACTAATGAAAAACTGTTTTTT.